The 16 T cell receptor beta chains given below trace back to one sample, sequenced in a study of T cell responses to AZD1222 COVID-19 vaccine (TCRdb year 2021). The sample's time point label is to be understood as: about 28 days (+/-7) after the second vaccine dose. Libraries came from the immunoSEQ multiplex PCR assay. TCRdb retrieved this table from immuneACCESS and kept in-frame rearrangements only. Not all clones are present; in checked studies, unresolved V genes account for under half, and no reason is known for the remainder. The sample includes 150,000 to 200,000 clones, with around 94% observed a single time. Roughly 4.6% of the sample lies in the top ten. Sequences were derived from peripheral blood, sampled 28 days after the second AZD1222 dose. All receptors derive from an adult who received the AZD1222 COVID-19 vaccine.

This chain uses TRBV19 with TRBJ1-1; 7 bases agree with TRBD1. The CDR3 is made up of 16 amino acids. The J segment lost 5 bases and the V segment lost 7 bases, leaving 16 bases of the junction unmatched. Germline V lookup: CDR1 LNHDA, CDR2 SQIVND (reference sequence). The CDR3 DNA reads TGTGCCAGTACCTCAAACGGGGGCCAGGGGGGGACTGAAGCTTTCTTT. This translates into CASTSNGGQGGTEAFF.

The gene calls are TRBV28 and TRBJ2-3, with D perhaps TRBD1 (6 bases). CDR3 length: 15 amino acids. Trimming cost V 3 bases and J 3 bases, with 13 bases left between them. Germline CDR1 reads MDHEN; CDR2 reads SYDVKM. DNA of the CDR3: TGTGCCAGCAGTTTTCTGGGGGCGAGGACAGATACGCAGTATTTT. It encodes CASSFLGARTDTQYF. Together with reference TRBV28 and TRBJ2-3, the CDR3 gives the full variable domain: DVKVTQSSRYLVKRTGEKVFLECVQDMDHENMFWYRQDPGLGLRLIYFSYDVKMKEKGDIPEGYSVSREKKERFSLILESASTNQTSMYLCASSFLGARTDTQYFGPGTRLTVL.

This clone is a singleton in its sample. V usage is TRBV4-3 and J usage is TRBJ1-5, with D possibly matching TRBD1 (5 bases). Germline CDR1 is LGHNA and CDR2 is YSLEER. The CDR3 contains 15 residues. V gave up 3 bases and J gave up 4 bases, with 13 bases separating them. The DNA for the CDR3 is TGCGCCAGCAGCCACACCCTTGAGGGGAATCAGCCCCAGCATTTT. Translation gives CASSHTLEGNQPQHF.

The genes are TRBV4-1 and TRBJ2-1; TRBD2 matches at 7 bases. This CDR3 has 17 residues. Losses at the gene ends were 5 bases for V and 0 bases for J; bases not matched to a gene: 10. Germline-derived CDR1 and CDR2 are MGHRA and YSYEKL. CDR3 protein: CASSIAGGVSSYNEQFF. Here the CDR3 DNA reads TGCGCCAGCAGCATAGCGGGTGGCGTCAGCTCCTACAATGAGCAGTTCTTC.

The V gene is TRBV7-2, the J gene TRBJ2-7, with D perhaps matching TRBD1 or TRBD2 (5 bases each). The CDR3 has 15 amino acids. The germline CDR1 and CDR2 sequences are SGHTA and FQGNSA. Between the trimmed V and J ends, which lost 5 bases and 2 bases, there was a span of 16 bases. The CDR3 region has the DNA TGTGCCAGCAGCGACCCCGGGACGGAGACCTACGAGCAGTACTTC. Its translation: CASSDPGTETYEQYF. Full variable domain (outside the CDR3, taken from reference TRBV7-2 and TRBJ2-7): GAGVSQSPSNKVTEKGKDVELRCDPISGHTALYWYRQSLGQGLEFLIYFQGNSAPDKSGLPSDRFSAERTGGSVSTLTIQRTQQEDSAVYLCASSDPGTETYEQYFGPGTRLTVT.

This chain connects TRBV2 to TRBJ2-7, with a tentative D call TRBD1 (6 bases). Trimming took off 7 bases at V and 0 bases at J, with 13 bases between the two ends. The V gene's germline CDR1 is SNHLY and CDR2 FYNNEI. The CDR3 spans 14 residues. The CDR3 nucleotides read TGTGCCAGCATTCCGACAGGAAACTCCTACGAGCAGTACTTC. Its protein is CASIPTGNSYEQYF.

This clone was detected once. The chain uses TRBV27 and TRBJ2-3; D not resolved. CDR1 MNHEY and CDR2 SMNVEV come from the germline V gene (reference sequence). This CDR3 has 13 amino acids. V lost 6 bases to trimming and J lost 2 bases, with 9 bases between them. The CDR3 bases are TGTGCCAGCAGAGAAGGTAACACAGATACGCAGTATTTT. Its translation: CASREGNTDTQYF.

CDR3 region: CASSYSPGGYTF. The CDR3 DNA sequence: TGTGCCAGCAGTTACTCTCCCGGTGGCTACACCTTC. The chain recombines TRBV6-5 with TRBJ1-2; no clear D. CDR3 length: 12 amino acids. Germline lookup yields CDR1 MNHEY and CDR2 SVGAGI. The V end was cut by 0 bases, the J end by 7 bases, with 6 bases between.

V usage is TRBV7-9 and J usage is TRBJ1-2; D is unresolved. Trimming took 2 bases from V and 8 from J, leaving 9 bases between them. The germline CDR1 and CDR2 sequences are SEHNR and FQNEAQ (reference sequence). The CDR3 consists of 12 residues. The CDR3 DNA sequence: TGTGCCAGCAGCTTAAATAGTCGAGGCTACACCTTC. This encodes CASSLNSRGYTF.

The CDR3 region has the DNA TGTGCCAGCAGCCCCGAGGCCCCTAGCGGGAGATCCTACGAGCAGTACTTC. It yields the protein CASSPEAPSGRSYEQYF. The chain is built from TRBV9 and TRBJ2-7; 10 nucleotides agree with TRBD2. There are 17 residues in the CDR3. Germline V gene data show CDR1 as SGDLS and CDR2 as YYNGEE. V was pared by 4 bases and J by 1 base, with 11 bases of the junction left unmatched.

This rearrangement joins TRBV28 to TRBJ1-1; 7 bases agree with TRBD1. Germline assignment: CDR1 MDHEN and CDR2 SYDVKM. The CDR3 sequence is 15 residues long. After removal of 5 bases from V and 8 bases from J, the junction contained 14 bases not matched to a gene. CDR3 amino acids: CASSPPFGTAQEAFF. DNA of the CDR3: TGTGCCAGCAGTCCCCCCTTCGGGACAGCCCAGGAAGCTTTCTTT.

The CDR3 is CASSQAGMGPYEQYF. The CDR3 coding sequence is TGTGCCAGCAGCCAAGCAGGGATGGGACCCTACGAGCAGTACTTC. The chain combines TRBV14 with TRBJ2-7; D tentatively fits TRBD1 or TRBD2 (5 bases each). Trimming stripped 1 base from V and 2 bases from J, with 12 bases between. The CDR3 totals 15 residues. CDR1 and CDR2 (germline): SGHDN, FVKESK.

The rearrangement links TRBV18 to TRBJ2-7; 10 bases map to TRBD2. The V and J ends lost 3 bases and 5 bases, in that order; junction bases with no gene match: 4. Germline loops: CDR1 KGHSH, CDR2 LQKENI. The CDR3 runs to 14 residues. The CDR3 protein is CASSPTLAGDEQYF. In DNA, the CDR3 is TGTGCCAGCTCACCTACCCTAGCGGGGGACGAGCAGTACTTC.

The chain links TRBV19 to TRBJ1-2, with unresolved D. Germline V gives CDR1 LNHDA, CDR2 SQIVND (reference sequence). The CDR3 has 12 amino acids. Trimming pared 6 bases from V and 4 bases from J, leaving 9 bases between. The CDR3 reads CASRREIYGYTF. The DNA of the CDR3 is TGTGCCAGTAGACGAGAGATCTATGGCTACACCTTC.

This chain connects TRBV10-1 to TRBJ2-7; D is unresolved. The length of the CDR3 is 14 residues. V gave up 0 bases and J gave up 0 bases, with 6 bases separating them. Germline V gene data show CDR1 as WNHNN and CDR2 as SYGVQD (reference sequence). The CDR3, as DNA: TGCGCCAGCAGTGAGTCCGGCGTCTCCTACGAGCAGTACTTC. It encodes CASSESGVSYEQYF.

This chain joins TRBV2 and TRBJ1-2; possible D gene TRBD1, 5 bases. This CDR3 is built from 14 residues. Trimming shortened V by 8 bases and J by 6 bases, and 19 bases separated the two germline ends. The germline V gene has CDR1 SNHLY and CDR2 FYNNEI. The CDR3 reads CASGGSGTLNGYTF. The DNA of the CDR3 is TGTGCCAGCGGGGGTTCCGGGACGCTTAATGGCTACACCTTC.